This T cell receptor (beta chain) stems from a study of T-cell reconstitution after alpha-beta-depleted transplantation in children. Molecular barcoding with unique molecular identifiers was used for the TCRbeta library. TCRdb processed the PCR reads anew with MiXCR; each CDR3 protein has one entry. The repertoire holds roughly 500,000 distinct CDR3 sequences, with around a third as singletons. The source is a human donor who donated a stem cell graft to a child with aplastic anemia. The sample in question was PBMCs from the stem cell graft donor, obtained from the stem cell graft.

The DNA of the CDR3 is TGCGCCAGCAGCCAAGTTCGGGAACAGGGGCAAGAGACCCAGTACTTC. It encodes CASSQVREQGQETQYF. The chain combines TRBV4-3 with TRBJ2-5; the match to TRBD1 covers 7 bases. The CDR3 covers 16 residues. Unmatched junction bases numbered 7, after V lost 1 base and J lost 2 bases. The germline CDR1 and CDR2 sequences are LGHNA and YSLEER.